The 5 T cell receptor beta chains presented below share a single source sample, sequenced in a study of cytomegalovirus exposure and HLA in healthy donors (TCRdb year 2017). Libraries were constructed by the immunoSEQ multiplex PCR assay. A mixture of 60 forward primers for TCR Vbeta segments and 13 reverse primers for TCR Jbeta segments was used in the multiplex PCR. The source is immuneACCESS, and TCRdb retained only in-frame sequences with V and J called. Part of the clones is not carried over; for the studies checked, unresolved V genes explain less than half of this, and the remainder is unexplained. Across this sample there are about 130,000 clones, with 15% to 20% seen only once. About 3.1% of the sample belongs to the ten largest clones. The sequenced material came from PBMCs. The receptors shown here come from a female donor in good health and CMV-seropositive.

The chain couples TRBV28 to TRBJ1-2; the D is unclear. CDR1 is MDHEN and CDR2 is SYDVKM in the germline V gene. Between the trimmed V and J ends, which lost 7 bases and 6 bases, there was a span of 21 bases. The CDR3 has 15 residues. CDR3 in amino acids: CASIPPGRGVDGYTF. CDR3 bases: TGTGCCAGCATCCCACCCGGTCGGGGTGTGGATGGCTACACCTTC.

The rearrangement joins TRBV15 to TRBJ1-1, with unresolved D. CDR3 length: 16 residues. The germline V and J ends were trimmed by 3 bases and 1 base, with 15 bases remaining between them. The germline CDR1 and CDR2 sequences are LNHNV and YYDKDF (reference sequence). The CDR3 loop reads CATSRGDRETNTEAFF. CDR3 DNA: TGTGCCACCAGCAGGGGAGACCGGGAAACGAACACTGAAGCTTTCTTT.

The chain combines TRBV5-1 with TRBJ2-2; 13 bases map to TRBD2. Germline-derived CDR1 and CDR2 are SGHRS and YFSETQ. The V gene end was trimmed by 4 bases and the J gene end by 5 bases; junction bases not matched to a gene: 8. The CDR3 totals 17 residues. The DNA for the CDR3 is TGCGCCAGCAGCCAAGGACTAGCGGGGGCCGTTACCGGGGAGCTGTTTTTT. Amino acids: CASSQGLAGAVTGELFF.

The V call is TRBV4-2, the J call TRBJ1-4, with a possible D match to TRBD1 (6 bases). V dropped 4 bases and J dropped 8 bases, with 17 bases sitting between them. Germline V gene data show CDR1 as LGHNA and CDR2 as YNFKEQ. The CDR3 spans 15 residues. Here the CDR3 DNA reads TGTGCCAGCAGCCGACCGGACAGCCCGGGAGAAAAACTGTTTTTT. Its protein product is CASSRPDSPGEKLFF.

The CDR3 DNA reads TGCAGCGCAGAGAACAACAGGGATGAGCAGTTCTTC. Protein product: CSAENNRDEQFF. V and J are TRBV29-1 and TRBJ2-1; D may be TRBD1 (6 bases). In germline, CDR1 is SQVTM, CDR2 ANQGSEA. This CDR3 comprises 12 residues. V lost 7 bases to trimming and J lost 8 bases, with 15 bases between them.